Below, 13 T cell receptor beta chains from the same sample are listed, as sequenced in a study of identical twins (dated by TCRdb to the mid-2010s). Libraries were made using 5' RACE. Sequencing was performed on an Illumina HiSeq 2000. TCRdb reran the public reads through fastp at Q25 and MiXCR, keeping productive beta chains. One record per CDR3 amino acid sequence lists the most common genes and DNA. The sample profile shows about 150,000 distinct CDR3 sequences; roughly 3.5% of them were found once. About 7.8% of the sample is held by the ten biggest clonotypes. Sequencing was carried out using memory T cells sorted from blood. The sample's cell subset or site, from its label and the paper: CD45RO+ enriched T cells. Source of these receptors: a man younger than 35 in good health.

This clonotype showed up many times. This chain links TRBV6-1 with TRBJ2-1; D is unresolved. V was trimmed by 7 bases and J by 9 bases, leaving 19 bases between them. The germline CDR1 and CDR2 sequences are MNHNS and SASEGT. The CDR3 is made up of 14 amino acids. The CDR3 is CASTHKPSSVEQFF. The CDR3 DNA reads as TGTGCCAGCACCCATAAGCCCTCGTCAGTTGAGCAGTTCTTC.

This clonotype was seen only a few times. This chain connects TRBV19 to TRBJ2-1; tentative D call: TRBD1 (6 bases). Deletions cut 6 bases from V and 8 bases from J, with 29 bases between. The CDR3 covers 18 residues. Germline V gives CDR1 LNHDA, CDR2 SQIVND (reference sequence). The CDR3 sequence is CASSTTGRGGVGKDEQFF. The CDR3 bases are TGTGCCAGTAGCACCACGGGGCGAGGGGGAGTAGGCAAGGATGAGCAGTTCTTC.

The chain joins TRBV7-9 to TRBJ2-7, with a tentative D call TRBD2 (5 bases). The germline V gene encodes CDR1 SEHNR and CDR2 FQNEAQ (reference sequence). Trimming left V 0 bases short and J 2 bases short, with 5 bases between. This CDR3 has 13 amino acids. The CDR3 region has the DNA TGTGCCAGCAGCTTAGCCGGGACCTACGAGCAGTACGTC. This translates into CASSLAGTYEQYV.

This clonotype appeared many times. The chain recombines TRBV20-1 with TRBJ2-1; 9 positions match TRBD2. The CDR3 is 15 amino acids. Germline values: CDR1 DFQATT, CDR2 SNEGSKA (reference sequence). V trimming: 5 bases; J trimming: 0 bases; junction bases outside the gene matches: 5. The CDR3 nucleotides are TGCAGTGCTGTAGCGGGAGAGTACTCCTACAATGAGCAGTTCTTC. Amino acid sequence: CSAVAGEYSYNEQFF.

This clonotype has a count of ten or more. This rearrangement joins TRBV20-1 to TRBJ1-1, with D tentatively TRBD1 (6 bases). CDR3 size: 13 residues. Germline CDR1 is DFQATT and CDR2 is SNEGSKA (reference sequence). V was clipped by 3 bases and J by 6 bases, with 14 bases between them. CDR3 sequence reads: CSASSGGLSEAFF. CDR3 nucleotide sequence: TGCAGTGCTAGCTCGGGGGGGCTCTCTGAAGCTTTCTTT.

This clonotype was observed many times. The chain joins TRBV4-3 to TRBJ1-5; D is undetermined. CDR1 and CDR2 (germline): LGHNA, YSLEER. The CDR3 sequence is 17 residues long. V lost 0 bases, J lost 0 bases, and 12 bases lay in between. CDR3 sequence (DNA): TGCGCCAGCAGCCAAGAACACGGGATCTTTAGCAATCAGCCCCAGCATTTT. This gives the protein CASSQEHGIFSNQPQHF.

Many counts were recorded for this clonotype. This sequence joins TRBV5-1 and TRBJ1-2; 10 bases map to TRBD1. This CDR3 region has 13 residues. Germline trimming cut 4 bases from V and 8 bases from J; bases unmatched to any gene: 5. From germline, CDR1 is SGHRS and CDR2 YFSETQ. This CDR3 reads CASSPGTGDGYTF. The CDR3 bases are TGCGCCAGCAGCCCCGGGACAGGGGACGGCTACACCTTC.

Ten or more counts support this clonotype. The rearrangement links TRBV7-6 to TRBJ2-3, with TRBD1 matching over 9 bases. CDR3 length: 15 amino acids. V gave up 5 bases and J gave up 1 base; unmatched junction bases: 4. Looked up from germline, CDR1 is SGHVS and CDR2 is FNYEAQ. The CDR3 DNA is TGTGCCAGCAGCCCGGGACAGGGAGGCACAGATACGCAGTATTTT. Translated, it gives CASSPGQGGTDTQYF.

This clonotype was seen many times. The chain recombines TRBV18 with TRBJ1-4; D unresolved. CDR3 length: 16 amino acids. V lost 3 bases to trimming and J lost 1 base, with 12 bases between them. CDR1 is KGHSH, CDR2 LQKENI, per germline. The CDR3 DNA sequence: TGTGCCAGCTCACCGCGGGCGCGAGGAACTAATGAAAAACTGTTTTTT. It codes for CASSPRARGTNEKLFF.

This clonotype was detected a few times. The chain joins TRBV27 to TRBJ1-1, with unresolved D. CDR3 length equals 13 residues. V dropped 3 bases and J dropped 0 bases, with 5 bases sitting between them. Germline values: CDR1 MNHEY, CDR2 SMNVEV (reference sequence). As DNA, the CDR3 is TGTGCCAGCAGTTTTTCCTTGAACACTGAAGCTTTCTTT. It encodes CASSFSLNTEAFF.

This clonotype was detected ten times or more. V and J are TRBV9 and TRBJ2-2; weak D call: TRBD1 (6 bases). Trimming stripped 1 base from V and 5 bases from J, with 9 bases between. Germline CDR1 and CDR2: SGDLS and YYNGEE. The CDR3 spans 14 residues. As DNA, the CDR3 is TGTGCCAGCAGCGTACAGGGGTATACCGGGGAGCTGTTTTTT. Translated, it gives CASSVQGYTGELFF.

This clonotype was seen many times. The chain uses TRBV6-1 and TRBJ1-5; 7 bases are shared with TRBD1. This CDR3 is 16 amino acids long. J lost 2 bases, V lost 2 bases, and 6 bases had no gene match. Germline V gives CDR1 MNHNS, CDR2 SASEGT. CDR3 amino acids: CASSEKDRTGNQPQHF. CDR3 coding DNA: TGTGCCAGCAGTGAAAAGGACAGGACGGGCAATCAGCCCCAGCATTTT.

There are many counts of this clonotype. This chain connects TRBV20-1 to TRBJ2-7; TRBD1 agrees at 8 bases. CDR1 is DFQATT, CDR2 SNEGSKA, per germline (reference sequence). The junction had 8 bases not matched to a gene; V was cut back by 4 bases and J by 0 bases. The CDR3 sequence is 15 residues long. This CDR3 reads CSANDGTGFSYEQYF. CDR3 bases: TGCAGTGCTAACGACGGGACAGGCTTCTCCTACGAGCAGTACTTC.